A selection of T cell receptor beta chains follows, all from one sample in a study of blood T cell repertoires in COVID-19. TCRdb's table, derived via immunoSEQ multiplex PCR, lists solely in-frame clones and lacks some. The table has nearly 90,000 clones, about nine tenths seen once; the top ten hold roughly 0.51%. The sample taken for sequencing was peripheral blood. These receptor sequences come from a man aged 60 to 75 with acute or convalescent COVID-19. The CDR3 runs from the conserved cysteine through the conserved F or W. The order of the fields is V gene, clone size, CDR3 protein. Expanded clones get a size class; other rows say once, few or many, or leave the size out.

v_gene: TRBV29-1; abundance: once; CDR3aa: CSVESWSQGHGYTF
v_gene: TRBV3-1/TRBV3-2; abundance: NA; CDR3aa: CASSPGLAGRETQYF
v_gene: TRBV7-9; abundance: NA; CDR3aa: CASSLRQGTTEAFF
v_gene: TRBV3-1/TRBV3-2; abundance: NA; CDR3aa: CASSQISGIEQFF
v_gene: TRBV11-3; abundance: NA; CDR3aa: CASSLGQYNEQFF
v_gene: TRBV6-5; abundance: NA; CDR3aa: CASSRDRTPRTYTF
v_gene: TRBV7-2; abundance: few; CDR3aa: CASSLDQGVRGGTEAFF
v_gene: TRBV28; abundance: NA; CDR3aa: CASSFQGKGDREKLFF
v_gene: TRBV4-1; abundance: few; CDR3aa: CASSQDWSYEQYF
v_gene: TRBV2; abundance: NA; CDR3aa: CASSFRDSEYEQYF
v_gene: TRBV9; abundance: NA; CDR3aa: CASSVGAGGPVSYNEQFF
v_gene: TRBV12-3/TRBV12-4; abundance: once; CDR3aa: CASSFRTSGEQYF
v_gene: TRBV28; abundance: NA; CDR3aa: CASSPLQGAMFRGYTF
v_gene: TRBV5-1; abundance: NA; CDR3aa: CASSLTGISTDTQYF
v_gene: TRBV19; abundance: few; CDR3aa: CASSIQTVYGYTF
v_gene: TRBV5-1; abundance: NA; CDR3aa: CASSLATGAKTEAFF
v_gene: TRBV4-1; abundance: NA; CDR3aa: CASSQGGLAARGETQYF
v_gene: TRBV7-7; abundance: NA; CDR3aa: CASSLKTGLRNEQFF
v_gene: TRBV5-1; abundance: few; CDR3aa: CASSLEGTSRPDTQYF
v_gene: TRBV30; abundance: few; CDR3aa: CAWSLRTRAFF
v_gene: TRBV28; abundance: once; CDR3aa: CASSSTGGTNEKLFF
v_gene: TRBV11-2; abundance: NA; CDR3aa: CASSFLRGAVEQYF
v_gene: TRBV3-1/TRBV3-2; abundance: NA; CDR3aa: CASSQGAHDQPQHF
v_gene: TRBV30; abundance: NA; CDR3aa: CAWDRGLGGYTF
v_gene: TRBV7-3; abundance: NA; CDR3aa: CASSPKGQGSTDTQYF
v_gene: TRBV29-1; abundance: NA; CDR3aa: CSVVSDRVGAAFF
v_gene: TRBV15; abundance: NA; CDR3aa: CATSRDPVQAYGYTF
v_gene: TRBV27; abundance: NA; CDR3aa: CASSFYTGGGRPDTQYF
v_gene: TRBV12-5; abundance: NA; CDR3aa: CASGLATWGTHTGELFF
v_gene: TRBV24-1; abundance: few; CDR3aa: CATSAGDYGYTF
v_gene: TRBV7-8; abundance: NA; CDR3aa: CASTSDRGLGDTQYF
v_gene: TRBV7-3; abundance: NA; CDR3aa: CASSLTGASGQTDTQYF
v_gene: TRBV11-1; abundance: NA; CDR3aa: CASSLLAGGEAFF
v_gene: TRBV2; abundance: NA; CDR3aa: CASSASSGARTDTQYF
v_gene: TRBV6-5; abundance: NA; CDR3aa: CASSYNAAGTYEQYF
v_gene: TRBV7-2; abundance: NA; CDR3aa: CASSPWGLGVNYGYTF
v_gene: TRBV7-8; abundance: NA; CDR3aa: CASGGASGRGGPYEQYF
v_gene: TRBV5-1; abundance: NA; CDR3aa: CASSRTGTGNTGELFF
v_gene: TRBV27; abundance: NA; CDR3aa: CASSRGQEGGSAYEQYF
v_gene: TRBV7-9; abundance: NA; CDR3aa: CASSLALQGAYGYTF
v_gene: TRBV11-2; abundance: NA; CDR3aa: CASSLGDYQETQYF
v_gene: TRBV3-1/TRBV3-2; abundance: NA; CDR3aa: CASSPDSGARETQYF